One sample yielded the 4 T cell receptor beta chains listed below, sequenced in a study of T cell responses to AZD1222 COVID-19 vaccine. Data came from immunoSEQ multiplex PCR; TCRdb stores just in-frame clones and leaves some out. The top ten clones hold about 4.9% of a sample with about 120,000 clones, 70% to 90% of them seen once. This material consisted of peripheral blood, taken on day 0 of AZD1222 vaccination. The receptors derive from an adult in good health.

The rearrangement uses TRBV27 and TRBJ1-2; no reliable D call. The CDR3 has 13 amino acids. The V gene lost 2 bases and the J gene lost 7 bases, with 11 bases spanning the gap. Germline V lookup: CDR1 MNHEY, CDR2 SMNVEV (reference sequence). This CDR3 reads CASSLRGEPGYTF. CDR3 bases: TGTGCCAGCAGTTTACGGGGAGAGCCTGGCTACACCTTC.

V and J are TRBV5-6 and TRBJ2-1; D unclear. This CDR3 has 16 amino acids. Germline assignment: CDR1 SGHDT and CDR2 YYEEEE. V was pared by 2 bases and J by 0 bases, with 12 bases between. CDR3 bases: TGTGCCAGCAGCTTCATTGCATCGAGCTCCTACAATGAGCAGTTCTTC. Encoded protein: CASSFIASSSYNEQFF.

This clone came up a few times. CDR3 sequence (DNA): TGTGCCAGCAGTTATAAATGGGCCCACGAGCAGTACTTC. It encodes CASSYKWAHEQYF. V usage is TRBV6-5 and J usage is TRBJ2-7; D ambiguous. This CDR3 region has 13 residues. Germline values: CDR1 MNHEY, CDR2 SVGAGI. Trimming removed 3 bases at V and 5 bases at J, with 11 bases between.

This CDR3 reads CASRAGGENYGYTF. The CDR3 DNA is TGTGCCAGTAGGGCGGGGGGTGAAAACTATGGCTACACCTTC. The chain links TRBV19 to TRBJ1-2, with D possibly TRBD1 on 5 matching bases. The ends were cut back, 6 bases at V and 2 bases at J, with 13 bases in the middle. CDR3 size: 14 residues. Germline V gene data show CDR1 as LNHDA and CDR2 as SQIVND (reference sequence).